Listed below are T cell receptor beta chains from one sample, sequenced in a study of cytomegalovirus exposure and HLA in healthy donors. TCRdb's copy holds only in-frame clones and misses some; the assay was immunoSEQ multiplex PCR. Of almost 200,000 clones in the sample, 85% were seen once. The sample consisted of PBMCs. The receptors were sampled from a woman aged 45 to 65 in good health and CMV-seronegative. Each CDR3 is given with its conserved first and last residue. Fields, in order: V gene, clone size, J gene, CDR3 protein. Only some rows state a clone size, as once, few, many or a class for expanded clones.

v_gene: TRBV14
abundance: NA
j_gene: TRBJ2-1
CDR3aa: CASSQGPSSYNEQFF

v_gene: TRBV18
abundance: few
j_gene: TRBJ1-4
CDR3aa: CASSPGQGVEKLFF

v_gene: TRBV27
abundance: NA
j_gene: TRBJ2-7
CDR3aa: CASSLSGTPGSEQYF

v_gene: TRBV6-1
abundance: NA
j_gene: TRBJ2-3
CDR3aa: CASSVVGARGDTQYF

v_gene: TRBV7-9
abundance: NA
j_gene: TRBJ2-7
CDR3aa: CASSDTGYEQYF

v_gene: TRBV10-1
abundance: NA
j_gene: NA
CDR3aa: CASSGGYGEQYF

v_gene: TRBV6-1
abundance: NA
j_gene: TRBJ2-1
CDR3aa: CASSRGTSGNEQFF

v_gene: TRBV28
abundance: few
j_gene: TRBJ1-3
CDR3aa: CASSSFSGNTIYF

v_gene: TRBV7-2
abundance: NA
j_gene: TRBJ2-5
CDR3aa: CASSKQGGQETQYF

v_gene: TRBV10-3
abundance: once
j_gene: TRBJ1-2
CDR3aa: CAIKIGDTNYGYTF

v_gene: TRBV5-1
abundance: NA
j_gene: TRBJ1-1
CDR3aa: CASSSQGANTEAFF

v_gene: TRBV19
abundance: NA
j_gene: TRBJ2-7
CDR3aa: CASSISGTSGRRYEQYF

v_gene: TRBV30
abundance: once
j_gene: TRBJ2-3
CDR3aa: CAWSVGTGASTDTQYF

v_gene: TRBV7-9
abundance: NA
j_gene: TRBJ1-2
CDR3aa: CASSLGQGSSGYTF

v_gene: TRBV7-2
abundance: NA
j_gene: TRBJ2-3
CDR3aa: CASSLGLAGVADTQYF

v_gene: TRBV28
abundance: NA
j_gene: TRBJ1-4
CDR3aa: CACPTRTNEKLFF

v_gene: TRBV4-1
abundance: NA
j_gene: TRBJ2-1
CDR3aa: CASSQLYNEQFF

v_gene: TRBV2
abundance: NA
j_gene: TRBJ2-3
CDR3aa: CASSGIAGRTDTQYF

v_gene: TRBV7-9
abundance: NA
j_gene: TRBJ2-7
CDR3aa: CASSLGYIEQYF

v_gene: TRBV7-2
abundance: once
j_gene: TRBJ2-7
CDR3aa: CASSPGLAGEQYF

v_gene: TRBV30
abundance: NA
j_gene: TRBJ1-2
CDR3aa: CAWTVSGGTHPHDTF

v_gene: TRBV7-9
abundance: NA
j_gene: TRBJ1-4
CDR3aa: CASSFDTDRPNEKLFF

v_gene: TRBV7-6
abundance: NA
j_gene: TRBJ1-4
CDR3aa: CASSLGQGWNEKLFF

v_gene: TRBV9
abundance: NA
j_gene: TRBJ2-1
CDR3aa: CASSVVSLRSAAYNEQFF

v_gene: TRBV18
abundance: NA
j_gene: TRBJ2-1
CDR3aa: CASSPDRAYNEQFF

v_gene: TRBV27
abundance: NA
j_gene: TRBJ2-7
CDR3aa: CASSPSPSSYEQYF

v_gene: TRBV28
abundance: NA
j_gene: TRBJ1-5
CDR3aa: CASSSGAGERQPQHF

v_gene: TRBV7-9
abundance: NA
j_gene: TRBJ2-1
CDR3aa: CSSSSKAGSYNEQFF

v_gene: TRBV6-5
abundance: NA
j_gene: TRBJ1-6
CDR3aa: CASSYSGRHTSPLHF

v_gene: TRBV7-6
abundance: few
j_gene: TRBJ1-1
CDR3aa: CASSLTTGTTEAFF

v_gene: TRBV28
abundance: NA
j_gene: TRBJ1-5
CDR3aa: CASRPAGTTKPQHF

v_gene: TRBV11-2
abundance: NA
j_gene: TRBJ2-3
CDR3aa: CASSSYTQYF

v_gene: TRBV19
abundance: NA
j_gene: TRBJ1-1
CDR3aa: CASSTGTGNTEAFF

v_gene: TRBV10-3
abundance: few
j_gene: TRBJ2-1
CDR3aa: CAISGQREVYNEQFF

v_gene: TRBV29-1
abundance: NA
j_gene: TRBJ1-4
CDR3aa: CSVGEDATNEKLFF

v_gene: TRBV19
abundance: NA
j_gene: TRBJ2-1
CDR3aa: CASSLSGASYNEQFF

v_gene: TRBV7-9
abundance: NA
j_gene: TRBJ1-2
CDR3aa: CASSPWTGEGVGYTF

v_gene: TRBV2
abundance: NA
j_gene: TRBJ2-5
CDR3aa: CASSGTSGSRFETQYF

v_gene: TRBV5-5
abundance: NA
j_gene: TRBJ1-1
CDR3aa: CASSGDRRTWAFF

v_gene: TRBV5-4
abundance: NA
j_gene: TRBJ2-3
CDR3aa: CASSARGSSINTQYF

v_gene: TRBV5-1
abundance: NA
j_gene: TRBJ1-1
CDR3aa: CASSFEVNTEAFF

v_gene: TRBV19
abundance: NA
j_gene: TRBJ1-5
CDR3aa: CASSILTSYSNQPQHF

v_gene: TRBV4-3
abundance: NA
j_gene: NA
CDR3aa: CASSQFSDRGYEQYF

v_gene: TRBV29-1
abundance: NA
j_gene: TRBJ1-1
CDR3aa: CSVTGTGVNRNTEAFF

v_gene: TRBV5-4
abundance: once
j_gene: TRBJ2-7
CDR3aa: CASSLQGLYEQYF

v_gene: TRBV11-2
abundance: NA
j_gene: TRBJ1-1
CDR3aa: CASSFRVNTEAFF

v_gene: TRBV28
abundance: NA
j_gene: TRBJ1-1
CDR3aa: CASSFHRQGGGKAFF

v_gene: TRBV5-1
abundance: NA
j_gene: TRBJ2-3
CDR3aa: CASSPDRPGDTQYF

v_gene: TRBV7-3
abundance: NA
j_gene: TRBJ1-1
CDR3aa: CASSPPVRTSEAFF

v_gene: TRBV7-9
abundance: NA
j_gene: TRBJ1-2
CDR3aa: CASSRWGVNYGYTF

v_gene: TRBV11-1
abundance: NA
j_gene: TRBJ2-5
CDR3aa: CASSFTDSLRETQYF